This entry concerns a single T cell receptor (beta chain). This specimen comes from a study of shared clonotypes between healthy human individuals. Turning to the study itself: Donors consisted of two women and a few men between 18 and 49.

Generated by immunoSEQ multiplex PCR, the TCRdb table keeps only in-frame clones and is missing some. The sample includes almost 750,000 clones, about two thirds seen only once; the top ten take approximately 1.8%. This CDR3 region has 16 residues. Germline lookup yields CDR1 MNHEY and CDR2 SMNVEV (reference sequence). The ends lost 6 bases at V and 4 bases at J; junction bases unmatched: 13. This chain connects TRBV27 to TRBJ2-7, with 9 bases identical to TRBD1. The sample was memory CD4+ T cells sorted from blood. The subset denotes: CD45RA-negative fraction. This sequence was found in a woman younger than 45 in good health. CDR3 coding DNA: TGTGCCAGCAGGACAGTTTCCGGGACAGGGTTGTACGAGCAGTACTTC. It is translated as CASRTVSGTGLYEQYF.